The rows below give T cell receptor beta chains drawn from one sample of a study of blood T cell repertoires in COVID-19. Libraries were prepared by immunoSEQ multiplex PCR; TCRdb keeps only in-frame clonotypes and omits some of them. Of 260,000 or so clones listed, roughly 85% are singletons. Sequencing was carried out using PBMCs or T cells enriched from blood (not recorded which). These receptors all stem from a woman between 35 and 50 years old who had been exposed to COVID-19. Each CDR3 is given with its conserved first and last residue. A D gene is named only where the DNA matches it firmly. Clone size is shown for a subset of rows, as once, few, many or a class of expanded clone.

>.|TRBV18|TRBD1|TRBJ1-3
TGTGCCAGCTCACTTCTATCCCCGGACAGGGGAAACACCATATATTTT
CASSLLSPDRGNTIYF
>.|TRBV7-9|.|TRBJ2-7
TGTGCCAGCAGCTTGGGACAACCCTTGGAGCAGTACTTC
CASSLGQPLEQYF
>.|TRBV7-2|TRBD2|TRBJ2-5
TGTGCCAGCAGCGCGAGCGGGGGGGCTTGGGAGACCCAGTACTTC
CASSASGGAWETQYF
>many|TRBV15|.|TRBJ1-4
TGTGCCACCAGCCTCGGCAGGGGTAATGAAAAACTGTTTTTT
CATSLGRGNEKLFF
>.|TRBV5-1|.|TRBJ1-4
TGCGCCAGCAGCCCTGGGGGGAAAACTAATGAAAAACTGTTTTTT
CASSPGGKTNEKLFF
>.|TRBV5-8|.|TRBJ2-7
TGTGCCAGCAGCTTGGGTCCCAGGGGCTACGAGCAGTACTTC
CASSLGPRGYEQYF
>.|TRBV9|TRBD2|TRBJ2-1
TGTGCCAGCAGCGTAGCTGTGGAGCGGGGGGACAATGAGCAGTTCTTC
CASSVAVERGDNEQFF
>.|TRBV5-6|TRBD1|TRBJ2-5
TGTGCCAGCGCTACAACAGGGGCAGAGACCCAGTACTTC
CASATTGAETQYF
>.|TRBV18|.|TRBJ1-3
TGTGCCAGCTCACCAGGGGCTCCGTGGGGAAACACCATATATTTT
CASSPGAPWGNTIYF
>.|TRBV30|.|TRBJ2-1
TGTGCCTGGAGCGCTGTGCGGGCCAACAATGAGCAGTTCTTC
CAWSAVRANNEQFF
>.|TRBV6-6|.|TRBJ2-7
TGTGCCAGCAGTTACTTTGGACGGGACTACGAGCAGTACTTC
CASSYFGRDYEQYF
>.|TRBV7-2|TRBD2|TRBJ2-1
TGTGCCAGCAGCTATCGGACTAGCGGATACAATGAGCAGTTCTTC
CASSYRTSGYNEQFF
>.|TRBV18|.|TRBJ1-2
TGTGCCAGCACCTCCACAGCTCCTTATGGCTACACCTTC
CASTSTAPYGYTF
>.|TRBV19|TRBD1|TRBJ1-1
TGTGCCAGTAGTTCCCTCGGACAGGGAAACACTGAAGCTTTCTTT
CASSSLGQGNTEAFF
>few|TRBV5-1|.|TRBJ2-5
TGCGCCAGCAGCTTGGCAGGGTTCCAAGAGACCCAGTACTTC
CASSLAGFQETQYF
>.|TRBV19|TRBD1|TRBJ2-6
TGTGCCAGTAGTGTGGACAGGGCGCGCTCTGGGGCCAACGTCCTGACTTTC
CASSVDRARSGANVLTF
>.|TRBV9|TRBD2|TRBJ2-7
TGTGCCAGCAGCGAGCCCGCTAGCGGGGGGCCCTACGAGCAGTACTTC
CASSEPASGGPYEQYF
>.|TRBV5-1|.|TRBJ1-4
TGCGCCAGCAGCTTGGCCGTCCCTAATGAAAAACTGTTTTTT
CASSLAVPNEKLFF
>.|TRBV5-1|TRBD2|TRBJ2-7
TGCGCCAGCAGCTTGTCACCTAGCGGGACCTACGAGCAGTACTTC
CASSLSPSGTYEQYF
>.|TRBV3-1/TRBV3-2|.|TRBJ1-2
TGTGCCAGCAGCCAGGGAGACTATGGCTACACCTTC
CASSQGDYGYTF
>.|TRBV2|.|TRBJ1-4
TGTGCCAGCAGTGAAGTCCGGGAGTCTGAAAAACTGTTTTTT
CASSEVRESEKLFF
>.|TRBV5-1|.|TRBJ2-2
TGCGCCAGCAGCCGGGGAGGCCAGCGGCCGGGGACCGGGGAGCTGTTTTTT
CASSRGGQRPGTGELFF
>.|TRBV5-1|TRBD2|TRBJ2-1
TGCGCCAGCAGCCCCTTTGCGGGGGAGGGCTACAATGAGCAGTTCTTC
CASSPFAGEGYNEQFF
>.|TRBV2|.|TRBJ1-2
TGTGCCAGCAGCGCCTCGGCTAACTATGGCTACACCTTC
CASSASANYGYTF
>.|TRBV19|TRBD1|TRBJ2-1
TGTGCCAGTAGTACCCTACCCCAGGGGGATCGCCAGCTGGGGTACAATGAGCAGTTCTTC
CASSTLPQGDRQLGYNEQFF
>.|TRBV12-5|TRBD2|TRBJ2-5
TGTGCTAGTGGCAGGACTAGCGGGGGGGCTGAAGAGACCCAGTACTTC
CASGRTSGGAEETQYF
>.|TRBV18|.|TRBJ2-3
TGTGCCAGCTCAACATACAGGGATTTTGGGTATTTT
CASSTYRDFGYF
>.|TRBV7-2|TRBD1|TRBJ2-3
TGTGCCAGCAGCTTAGGACCGGGACAGGGGACAGATACGCAGTATTTT
CASSLGPGQGTDTQYF
>.|TRBV7-2|.|TRBJ2-2
TGTGCCAGCAGCTTAGAGTATCACGGGTCCGGGGAGCTGTTTTTT
CASSLEYHGSGELFF
>.|TRBV7-2|TRBD1|TRBJ1-2
TGTGCCAGCAGCTTTCGCCGAGGACAGGGGTTGGTAGGCTATGGCTACACCTTC
CASSFRRGQGLVGYGYTF
>.|TRBV15|TRBD1|TRBJ1-1
TGTGCCACCAGCCCTGGACAGGGGATCCCTGAAGCTTTCTTT
CATSPGQGIPEAFF
>.|TRBV5-1|.|TRBJ1-1
TGCGCCAGCAGCTTGGCCCCGGGGGCGGGAGAGAACACTGAAGCTTTCTTT
CASSLAPGAGENTEAFF
>.|TRBV3-1/TRBV3-2|.|TRBJ2-7
TGTGCCAGCAGCCGAGCCGGGACTCTGACCTACGAGCAGTACTTC
CASSRAGTLTYEQYF
>few|TRBV27|TRBD1|TRBJ1-2
TGTGCCAGCAGTAAAGGAGGGGGCAAAGCTAACTATGGCTACACCTTC
CASSKGGGKANYGYTF
>.|TRBV25-1|.|TRBJ1-3
TGTGCCAGCAGTGCTACCGGGACACAAGGAAACACCATATATTTT
CASSATGTQGNTIYF
>.|TRBV7-9|TRBD1|TRBJ1-1
TGTGCCAGCAGCTTAGGACAGGGGAACACTGAAGCTTTCTTT
CASSLGQGNTEAFF
>.|TRBV4-1|.|TRBJ2-3
TGCGCCAGCAGCCACCCCGGTGGTACTAGCACAGATACGCAGTATTTT
CASSHPGGTSTDTQYF
>.|TRBV6-5|TRBD1|TRBJ2-7
TGTGCCAGCAGCCCCACCGGACAGGGGGCGGGTGAGCAGTACTTC
CASSPTGQGAGEQYF
>.|TRBV3-1/TRBV3-2|.|TRBJ2-3
TGTGCCAGCAGCCAAGATCGGCAGGCAGATACGCAGTATTTT
CASSQDRQADTQYF
>.|TRBV18|TRBD1|TRBJ1-1
TGTGCCAGCTCACCCAACGGACAGGGTGGGGGCACTGAAGCTTTCTTT
CASSPNGQGGGTEAFF
>.|TRBV28|.|TRBJ1-1
TGTGCCAGCAGTTCCCCAGGGAGGGGTGACACTGAAGCTTTCTTT
CASSSPGRGDTEAFF
>few|TRBV7-6|.|TRBJ2-2
TGTGCCAGCAGCCCCTCGGATCATATGCGGTACACCGGGGAGCTGTTTTTT
CASSPSDHMRYTGELFF
>.|TRBV19|.|TRBJ1-5
TGTGCCAGTGGGTGGGGGGTTAGCAATCAGCCCCAGCATTTT
CASGWGVSNQPQHF
>.|TRBV30|.|TRBJ2-7
TGTGCGTCCAAGGGGGTCTCCTACGAGCAGTACTTC
CASKGVSYEQYF
>.|TRBV7-3|.|TRBJ1-5
TGTGCCAGCAGCCCCGCGGGACGGGGAAATCAGCCCCAGCATTTT
CASSPAGRGNQPQHF
>.|TRBV19|.|TRBJ2-7
TGTGCCAGTAGTATGCAGGGGCACTCCTACGAGCAGTACTTC
CASSMQGHSYEQYF
>.|TRBV28|TRBD2|TRBJ2-5
TGTGCCAGCAGTTTAGAGGGACTAGCAGGAGAGACCCAGTACTTC
CASSLEGLAGETQYF
>.|TRBV29-1|TRBD1|TRBJ1-1
TGCAGCGTTCGACAGGGTGGTGTGAACACTGAAGCTTTCTTT
CSVRQGGVNTEAFF
>.|TRBV19|.|TRBJ1-2
TGTGCCAGTAGTATTAACGGTAACTATGGCTACACCTTC
CASSINGNYGYTF
>.|TRBV6-6|.|TRBJ2-5
TGTGCCAGCAGTTCCGGAGAGACCCAGTACTTC
CASSSGETQYF
>.|TRBV5-4|.|TRBJ2-7
TGTGCCAGCAGCTTTCAGGGGAACAACTACGAGCAGTACTTC
CASSFQGNNYEQYF
>.|TRBV10-3|TRBD1|TRBJ2-7
TGTGCCATCAGTCCCTTCCAGAACAGGGGTATCCACGAGCAGTACTTC
CAISPFQNRGIHEQYF
>.|TRBV10-2|TRBD1|TRBJ1-4
TGCGCCACCGGGACAGGGGCGGTTGAAAAACTGTTTTTT
CATGTGAVEKLFF
>.|TRBV7-8|TRBD2|TRBJ2-1
TGTGCCAGCAGCTTATTACGGGGGGTCCTCAATGAGCAGTTCTTC
CASSLLRGVLNEQFF
>.|TRBV27|TRBD2|TRBJ2-1
TGTGCCAGCAGTGGGCTAGCGGGAGCTATCAATGAGCAGTTCTTC
CASSGLAGAINEQFF
>.|TRBV9|TRBD2|TRBJ2-3
TGTGCCAGCAGCCCCACTAGCGGGGGCACAGATACGCAGTATTTT
CASSPTSGGTDTQYF
>.|TRBV6-5|.|TRBJ1-2
TGTGCCAGCAGTTACCTGGGGAGGGGGGACTATGGCTACACCTTC
CASSYLGRGDYGYTF
>.|TRBV20-1|TRBD1|TRBJ1-1
TGCAGTGCTAGTGGCGACAGGGGGGACACTGAAGCTTTCTTT
CSASGDRGDTEAFF
>.|TRBV13|TRBD1|TRBJ2-2
TGTGCCAGCAGCCGGACAGGCTCGAACACCGGGGAGCTGTTTTTT
CASSRTGSNTGELFF
>.|TRBV18|.|TRBJ2-1
TGTGCCAGCTCACCACTTCGTTATGAGCAGTTCTTC
CASSPLRYEQFF